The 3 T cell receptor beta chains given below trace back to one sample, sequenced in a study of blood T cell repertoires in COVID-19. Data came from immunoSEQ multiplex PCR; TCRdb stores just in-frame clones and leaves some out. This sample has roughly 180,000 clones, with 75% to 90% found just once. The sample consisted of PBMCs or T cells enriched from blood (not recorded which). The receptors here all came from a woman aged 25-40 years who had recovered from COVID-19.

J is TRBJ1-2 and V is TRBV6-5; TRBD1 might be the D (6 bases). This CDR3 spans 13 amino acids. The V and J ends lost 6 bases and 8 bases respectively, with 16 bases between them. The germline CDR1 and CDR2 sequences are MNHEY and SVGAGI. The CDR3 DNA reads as TGTGCCAGCAGGACCTCCAGGGGCAGCGGCTACACCTTC. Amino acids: CASRTSRGSGYTF.

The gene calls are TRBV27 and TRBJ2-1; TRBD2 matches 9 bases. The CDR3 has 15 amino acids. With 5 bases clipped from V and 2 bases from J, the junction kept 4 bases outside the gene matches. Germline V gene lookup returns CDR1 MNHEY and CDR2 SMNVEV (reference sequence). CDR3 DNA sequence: TGTGCCAGCAGTACGACTAGCGGTCCCTACAATGAGCAGTTCTTC. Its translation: CASSTTSGPYNEQFF.

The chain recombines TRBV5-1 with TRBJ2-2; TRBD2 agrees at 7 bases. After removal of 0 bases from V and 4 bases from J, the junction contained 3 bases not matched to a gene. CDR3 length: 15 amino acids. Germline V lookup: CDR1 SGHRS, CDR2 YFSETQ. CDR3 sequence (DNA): TGCGCCAGCAGCTTGGGGGAGGGGAGCACCGGGGAGCTGTTTTTT. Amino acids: CASSLGEGSTGELFF.